The clone carrying this T cell receptor (beta chain) was observed a few times. No antigen is known for it. The data were taken from a study of T cell repertoires in cytomegalovirus infection. Study-level background: Both recently identified HLA-C-restricted and well-studied HLA-B-restricted CMV epitopes were used in the study. It was the public TCR beta signatures that indicated both CMV infection and matching HLA type.

General observations from the study: There were carriers of CMV plus the relevant HLA, and cumulative public TCR beta family frequency identified them. The study found HLA-C-restricted CMV-specific TCR beta clonotypes dominating the ex vivo response.

Trimming stripped 5 bases from V and 8 bases from J, with 13 bases between. Germline V gene data show CDR1 as MNHEY and CDR2 as SVGEGT. The CDR3 runs 13 residues. TCRdb fed the reads into MiXCR, producing one record per CDR3 protein. The profile shows 400,000 to 600,000 distinct CDR3 sequences, about two fifths of them singletons. The chain couples TRBV6-2 or TRBV6-3 to TRBJ2-1, with D perhaps matching TRBD1 or TRBD2 (5 bases each). The sequencing here drew on cultured PBMCs, taken from culture after CMV antigen stimulation. This clonotype originated in a human donor in good health (CMV status not recorded). Some clones in this sample may be carry-over from other donors' samples. This chain's CDR3 is CASSPRGEYEQFF. CDR3 sequence (DNA): TGTGCCAGCAGTCCCAGAGGGGAGTATGAGCAGTTCTTC.